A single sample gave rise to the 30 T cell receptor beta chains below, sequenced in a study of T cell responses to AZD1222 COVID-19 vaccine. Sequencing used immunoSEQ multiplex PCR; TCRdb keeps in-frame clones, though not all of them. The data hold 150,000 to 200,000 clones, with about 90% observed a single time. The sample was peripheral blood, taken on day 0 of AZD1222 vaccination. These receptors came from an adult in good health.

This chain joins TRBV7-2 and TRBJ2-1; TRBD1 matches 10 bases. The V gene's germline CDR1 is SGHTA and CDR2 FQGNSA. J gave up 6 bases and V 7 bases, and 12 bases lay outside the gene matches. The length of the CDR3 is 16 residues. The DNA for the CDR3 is TGTGCCAGCAACATAATGCCGGGACAGGGGACCAATGAGCAGTTCTTC. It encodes CASNIMPGQGTNEQFF.

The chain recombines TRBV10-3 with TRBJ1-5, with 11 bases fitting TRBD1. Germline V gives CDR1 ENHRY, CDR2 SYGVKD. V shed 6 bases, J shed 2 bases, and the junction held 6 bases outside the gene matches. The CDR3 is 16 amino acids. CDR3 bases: TGTGCCATCAGCCGGACAGGGGGCGAGGGCAATCAGCCCCAGCATTTT. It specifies CAISRTGGEGNQPQHF.

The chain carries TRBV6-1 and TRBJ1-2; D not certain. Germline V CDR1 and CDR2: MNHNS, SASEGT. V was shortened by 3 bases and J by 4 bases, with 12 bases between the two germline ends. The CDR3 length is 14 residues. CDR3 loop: CASSEALPVYGYTF. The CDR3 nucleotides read TGTGCCAGCAGTGAGGCCCTCCCGGTCTATGGCTACACCTTC.

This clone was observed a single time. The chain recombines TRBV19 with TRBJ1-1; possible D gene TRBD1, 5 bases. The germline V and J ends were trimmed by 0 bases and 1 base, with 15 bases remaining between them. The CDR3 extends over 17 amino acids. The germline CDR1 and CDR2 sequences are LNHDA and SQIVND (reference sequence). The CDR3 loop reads CASSIDQGRYRNTEAFF. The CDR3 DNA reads TGTGCCAGTAGTATAGATCAGGGAAGGTATCGGAACACTGAAGCTTTCTTT.

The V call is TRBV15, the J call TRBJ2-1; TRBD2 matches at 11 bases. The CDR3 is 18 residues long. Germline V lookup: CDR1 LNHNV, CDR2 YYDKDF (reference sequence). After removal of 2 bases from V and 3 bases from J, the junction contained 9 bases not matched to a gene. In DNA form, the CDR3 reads TGTGCCACCAGCAGATCTAGCGGGAGGAGTCACTACTACAATGAGCAGTTCTTC. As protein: CATSRSSGRSHYYNEQFF.

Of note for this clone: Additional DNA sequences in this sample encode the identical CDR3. The CDR3 nucleotides are TGCGCCAGCAGCCCCCGGACTGATGGAAACACCATATATTTT. Translation: CASSPRTDGNTIYF. The J gene is TRBJ1-3, the V gene TRBV5-1; D remains ambiguous. Trimming stripped 4 bases from V and 3 bases from J, with 11 bases between. The CDR3 has 14 residues. CDR1 and CDR2 from the germline V gene are SGHRS and YFSETQ. The whole variable domain, filled in from reference TRBV5-1 and TRBJ1-3, reads KAGVTQTPRYLIKTRGQQVTLSCSPISGHRSVSWYQQTPGQGLQFLFEYFSETQRNKGNFPGRFSGRQFSNSRSEMNVSTLELGDSALYLCASSPRTDGNTIYFGEGSWLTVV.

CDR3 DNA: TGTGCCAGCAGCTCCGGGACTTTTAATGAGCAGTTCTTC. Encoded protein: CASSSGTFNEQFF. V is TRBV2 and J is TRBJ2-1; D might be TRBD2 (6 bases). V was cut by 6 bases and J by 7 bases, with 13 bases left in between. Germline-derived CDR1 and CDR2 are SNHLY and FYNNEI. This CDR3 comprises 13 residues.

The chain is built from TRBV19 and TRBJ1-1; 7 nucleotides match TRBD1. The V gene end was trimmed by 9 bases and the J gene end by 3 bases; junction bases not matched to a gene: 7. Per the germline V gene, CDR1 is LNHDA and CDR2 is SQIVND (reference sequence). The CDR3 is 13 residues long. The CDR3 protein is CASHRGGYTEAFF. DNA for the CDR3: TGTGCCAGCCACAGGGGCGGGTACACTGAAGCTTTCTTT.

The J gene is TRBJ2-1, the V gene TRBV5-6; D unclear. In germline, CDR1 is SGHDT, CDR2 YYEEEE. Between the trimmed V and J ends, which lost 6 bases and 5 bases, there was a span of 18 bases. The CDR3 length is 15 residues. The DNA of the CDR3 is TGTGCCAGCACCCAACTCAATCTAAGGGACAATGAGCAGTTCTTC. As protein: CASTQLNLRDNEQFF. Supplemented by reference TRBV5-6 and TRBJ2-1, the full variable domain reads DAGVTQSPTHLIKTRGQQVTLRCSPKSGHDTVSWYQQALGQGPQFIFQYYEEEERQRGNFPDRFSGHQFPNYSSELNVNALLLGDSALYLCASTQLNLRDNEQFFGPGTRLTVL.

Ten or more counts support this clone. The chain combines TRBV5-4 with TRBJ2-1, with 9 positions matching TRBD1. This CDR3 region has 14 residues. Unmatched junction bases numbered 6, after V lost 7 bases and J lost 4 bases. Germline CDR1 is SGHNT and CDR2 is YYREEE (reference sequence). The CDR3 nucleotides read TGTGCCAGCGGGGGGGACAGGGTTTACAATGAGCAGTTCTTC. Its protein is CASGGDRVYNEQFF.

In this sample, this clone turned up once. Here the CDR3 DNA reads TGCGCCAGCAGCTACCCCTACGGAGCGGGGGGATCAGAAGCTCGTTCGGGGGTCAATGAGCAGTTCTTC. Its translation: CASSYPYGAGGSEARSGVNEQFF. The chain is built from TRBV5-1 and TRBJ2-1; 9 nucleotides line up with TRBD2. In germline, CDR1 is SGHRS, CDR2 YFSETQ. V trimming: 3 bases; J trimming: 6 bases; junction bases outside the gene matches: 31. The CDR3 totals 23 residues.

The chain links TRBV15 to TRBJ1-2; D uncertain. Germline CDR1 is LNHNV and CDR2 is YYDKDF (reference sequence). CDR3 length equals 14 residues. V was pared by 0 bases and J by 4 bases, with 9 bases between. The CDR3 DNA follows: TGTGCCACCAGCAGAGATCTCGCAGCCTATGGCTACACCTTC. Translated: CATSRDLAAYGYTF.

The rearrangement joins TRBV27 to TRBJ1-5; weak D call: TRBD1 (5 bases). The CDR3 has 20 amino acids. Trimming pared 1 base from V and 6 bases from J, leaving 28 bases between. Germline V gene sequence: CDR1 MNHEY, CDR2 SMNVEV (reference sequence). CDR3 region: CASSLFPPQATGQGGQPQHF. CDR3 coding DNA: TGTGCCAGCAGTTTATTCCCCCCTCAGGCCACCGGCCAGGGCGGTCAGCCCCAGCATTTT.

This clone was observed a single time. CDR3 region: CAWRAGGSYEQYF. The CDR3 coding sequence is TGTGCCTGGAGGGCAGGGGGTTCCTACGAGCAGTACTTC. The chain employs TRBV30 and TRBJ2-7; 7 bases agree with TRBD1. Germline assignment: CDR1 GTSNPN and CDR2 SVGIG (reference sequence). The V gene end was trimmed by 3 bases and the J gene end by 1 base; junction bases not matched to a gene: 3. The CDR3 has 13 residues.

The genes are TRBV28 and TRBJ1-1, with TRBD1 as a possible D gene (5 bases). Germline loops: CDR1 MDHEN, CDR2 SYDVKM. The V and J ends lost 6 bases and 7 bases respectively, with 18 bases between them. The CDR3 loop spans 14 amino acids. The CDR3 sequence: CASSPRDSDREAFF. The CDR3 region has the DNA TGTGCCAGCAGCCCACGTGACAGTGATCGTGAAGCTTTCTTT.

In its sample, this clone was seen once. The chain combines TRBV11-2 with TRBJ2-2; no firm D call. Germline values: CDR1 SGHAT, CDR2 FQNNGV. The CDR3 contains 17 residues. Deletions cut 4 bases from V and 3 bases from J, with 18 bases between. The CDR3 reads CASSSRRGAWDTGELFF. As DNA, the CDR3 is TGTGCCAGCAGCTCAAGGAGAGGCGCTTGGGACACCGGGGAGCTGTTTTTT.

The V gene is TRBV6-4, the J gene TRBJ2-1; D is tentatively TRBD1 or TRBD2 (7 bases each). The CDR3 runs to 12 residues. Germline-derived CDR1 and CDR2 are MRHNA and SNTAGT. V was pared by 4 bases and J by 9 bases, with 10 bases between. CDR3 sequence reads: CASSAGGGEQFF. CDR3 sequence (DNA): TGTGCCAGCAGTGCAGGGGGGGGTGAGCAGTTCTTC.

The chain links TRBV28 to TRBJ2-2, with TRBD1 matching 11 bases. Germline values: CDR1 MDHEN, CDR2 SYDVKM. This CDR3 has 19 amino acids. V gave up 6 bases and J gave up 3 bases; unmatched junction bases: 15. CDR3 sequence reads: CASSPRAGTGGSDTGELFF. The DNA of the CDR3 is TGTGCCAGCAGCCCAAGGGCGGGGACAGGGGGTAGTGACACCGGGGAGCTGTTTTTT.

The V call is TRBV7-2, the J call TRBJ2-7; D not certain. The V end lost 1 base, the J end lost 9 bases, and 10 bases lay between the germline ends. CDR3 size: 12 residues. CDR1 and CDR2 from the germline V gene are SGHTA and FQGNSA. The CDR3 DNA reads TGTGCCAGCAGCTTAGAGCCAGGCGGGCAGTACTTC. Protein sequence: CASSLEPGGQYF.

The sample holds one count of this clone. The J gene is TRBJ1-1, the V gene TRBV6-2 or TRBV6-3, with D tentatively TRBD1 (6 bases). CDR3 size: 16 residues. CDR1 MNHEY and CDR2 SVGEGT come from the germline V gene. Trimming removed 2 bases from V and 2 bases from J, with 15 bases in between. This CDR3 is CASSYRQGLRNTEAFF. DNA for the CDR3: TGTGCCAGCAGTTACCGTCAGGGGCTACGAAACACTGAAGCTTTCTTT.

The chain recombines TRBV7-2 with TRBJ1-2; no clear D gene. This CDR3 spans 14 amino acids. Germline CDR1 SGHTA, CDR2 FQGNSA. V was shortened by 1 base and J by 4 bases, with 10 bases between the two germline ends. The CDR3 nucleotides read TGTGCCAGCAGCTTAGGGACCTCAGGCTATGGCTACACCTTC. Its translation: CASSLGTSGYGYTF.

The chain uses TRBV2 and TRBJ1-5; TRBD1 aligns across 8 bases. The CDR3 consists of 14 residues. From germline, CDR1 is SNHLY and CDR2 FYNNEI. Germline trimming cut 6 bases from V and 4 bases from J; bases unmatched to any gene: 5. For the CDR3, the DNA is TGTGCCAGCAGGGACAGGGTGGGAAATCAGCCCCAGCATTTT. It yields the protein CASRDRVGNQPQHF.

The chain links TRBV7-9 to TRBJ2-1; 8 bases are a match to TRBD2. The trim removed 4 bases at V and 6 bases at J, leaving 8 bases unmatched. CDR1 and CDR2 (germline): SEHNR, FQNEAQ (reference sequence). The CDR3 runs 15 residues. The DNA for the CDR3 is TGTGCCAGCAGCTCTCAGGGACTAGGAACCAATGAGCAGTTCTTC. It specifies CASSSQGLGTNEQFF.

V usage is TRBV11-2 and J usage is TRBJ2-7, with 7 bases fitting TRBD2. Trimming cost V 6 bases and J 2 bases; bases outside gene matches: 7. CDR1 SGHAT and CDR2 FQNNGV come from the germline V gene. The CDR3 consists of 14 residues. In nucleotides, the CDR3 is TGTGCCAGCAGAACGAACGGGGGGACCTACGAGCAGTACTTC. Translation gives CASRTNGGTYEQYF.

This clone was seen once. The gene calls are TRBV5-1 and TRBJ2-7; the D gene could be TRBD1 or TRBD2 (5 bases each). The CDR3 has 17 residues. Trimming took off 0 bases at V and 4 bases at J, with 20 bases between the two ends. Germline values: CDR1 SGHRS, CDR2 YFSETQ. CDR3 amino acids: CASSLAGFANGGYEQYF. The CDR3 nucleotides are TGCGCCAGCAGCTTGGCCGGGTTCGCTAATGGGGGTTACGAGCAGTACTTC.

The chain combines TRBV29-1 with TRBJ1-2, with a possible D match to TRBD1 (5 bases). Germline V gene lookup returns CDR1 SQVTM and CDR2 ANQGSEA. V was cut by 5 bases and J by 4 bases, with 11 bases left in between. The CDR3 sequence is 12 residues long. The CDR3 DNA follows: TGCAGCGTTTTAGAAGGGACCTATGGCTACACCTTC. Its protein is CSVLEGTYGYTF.

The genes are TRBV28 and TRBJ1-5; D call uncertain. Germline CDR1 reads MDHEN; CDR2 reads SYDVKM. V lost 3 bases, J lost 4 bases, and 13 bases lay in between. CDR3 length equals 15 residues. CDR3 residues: CASSFGADFNQPQHF. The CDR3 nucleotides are TGTGCCAGCAGTTTTGGAGCAGACTTTAATCAGCCCCAGCATTTT.

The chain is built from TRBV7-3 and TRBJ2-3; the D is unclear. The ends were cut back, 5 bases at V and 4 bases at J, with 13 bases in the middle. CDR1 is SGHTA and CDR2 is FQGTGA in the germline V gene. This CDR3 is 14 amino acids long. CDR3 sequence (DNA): TGTGCCAGCAGCCCATCTCTAGGGTCAGATACGCAGTATTTT. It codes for CASSPSLGSDTQYF.

The CDR3 bases are TGCGCCAGCAGCCCCGGGACTAGCTCTTACAATGAGCAGTTCTTC. Protein sequence: CASSPGTSSYNEQFF. The rearrangement joins TRBV5-1 to TRBJ2-1; TRBD2 matches 9 bases. This CDR3 region has 15 residues. V lost 4 bases, J lost 4 bases, and 6 bases stayed unmatched. Looked up from germline, CDR1 is SGHRS and CDR2 is YFSETQ.

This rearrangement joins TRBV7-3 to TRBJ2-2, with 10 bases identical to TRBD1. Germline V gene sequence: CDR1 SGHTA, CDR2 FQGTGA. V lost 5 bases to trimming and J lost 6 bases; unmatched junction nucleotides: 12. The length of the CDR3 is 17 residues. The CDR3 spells CASSPERAGTGAGELFF. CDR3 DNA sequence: TGTGCCAGCAGCCCCGAAAGAGCCGGGACAGGGGCCGGGGAGCTGTTTTTT.